In this sample, the clone carrying this T cell receptor beta chain turned up many times. What it recognizes is unknown. V shed 6 bases and J 6 bases; nucleotides not matched to a gene: 8. The germline CDR1 and CDR2 sequences are MNHNS and SASEGT. The CDR3 is 13 residues long. Molecular-barcoded quantitative 5'-RACE produced these TCR beta libraries. TCRdb fed the 5' RACE reads into MiXCR, producing one record per CDR3 protein. The sample records roughly 250,000 distinct CDR3 sequences, 10% being singletons. This entry comes from a study of CD8 T cells in ankylosing spondylitis. Study conclusions and caveats: Clones tied to disease were said to be significantly enriched in matched ankylosing spondylitis synovial fluid.

The receptor comes from a male donor with ankylosing spondylitis or in good health (not recorded which). The sequenced material came from blood, either unsorted or a sorted T cell fraction (not recorded which). The V and J genes are TRBV6-1 and TRBJ2-7; 7 bases line up with TRBD1. CDR3 loop: CASRRTGVGEQYF. Here the CDR3 DNA reads TGTGCCAGCAGACGAACAGGGGTGGGCGAGCAGTACTTC.